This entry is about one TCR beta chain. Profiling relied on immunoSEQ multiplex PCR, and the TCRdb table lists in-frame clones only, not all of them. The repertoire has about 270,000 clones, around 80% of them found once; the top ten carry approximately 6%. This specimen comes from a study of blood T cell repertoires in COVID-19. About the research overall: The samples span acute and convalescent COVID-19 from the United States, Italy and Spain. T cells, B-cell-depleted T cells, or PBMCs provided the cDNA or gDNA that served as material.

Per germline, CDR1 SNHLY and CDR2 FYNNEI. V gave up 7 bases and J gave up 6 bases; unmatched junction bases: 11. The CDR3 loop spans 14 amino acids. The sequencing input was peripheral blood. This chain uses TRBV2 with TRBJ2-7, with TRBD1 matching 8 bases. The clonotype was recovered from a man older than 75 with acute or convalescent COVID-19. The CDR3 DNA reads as TGTGCCAGCATGGGACAGGCGGCTCTCGGCGAGCAGTACTTC. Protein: CASMGQAALGEQYF.